These 19 T cell receptor beta chains were all obtained from the same sample, sequenced in a study of Graves' ophthalmopathy and Graves' hyperthyroidism. RNA served as the template for amplifying TCR beta CDR3 regions. HTBI primers were employed in first-round RT-PCR, then a second-round multiplex PCR followed. TCRdb recomputed calls from the multiplex PCR reads with MiXCR, one row per CDR3 protein. The profile shows a few hundred thousand distinct CDR3 sequences, roughly 21% of them singletons. The sequencing input was peripheral blood. Receptor source: a woman aged 50 to 60 with Graves' ophthalmopathy.

This clonotype occurred many times. This chain connects TRBV6-2 or TRBV6-3 to TRBJ2-4; the D is unclear. The V end lost 2 bases, the J end lost 8 bases, and 16 bases lay between the germline ends. This CDR3 region has 15 residues. Germline CDR1 MNHEY, CDR2 SVGEGT. CDR3 in DNA: TGTGCCAGCAGTTACGACCGTCCCGGTTTCGACATTCAGTACTTC. Its protein is CASSYDRPGFDIQYF.

This clonotype was seen ten or more times. The V gene is TRBV6-1, the J gene TRBJ2-7; D remains unclear. CDR3 length: 16 amino acids. CDR1 and CDR2 (germline): MNHNS, SASEGT. V lost 4 bases, J lost 1 base, and 17 bases lay in between. Here the CDR3 DNA reads TGTGCCAGCAGTGCCTCAAGGAGTGGGTGGTCCTACGAGCAGTACTTC. It encodes CASSASRSGWSYEQYF.

This clonotype was counted many times. V is TRBV15 and J is TRBJ2-7; 7 bases match TRBD2. CDR3 length: 15 amino acids. The trim removed 0 bases at V and 5 bases at J, leaving 7 bases unmatched. CDR1 and CDR2 from the germline V gene are LNHNV and YYDKDF (reference sequence). This chain's CDR3 is CATSRDRGDYNEQYF. CDR3 DNA sequence: TGTGCCACCAGCAGAGATCGGGGGGACTACAACGAGCAGTACTTC.

This clonotype has only one observation. This chain connects TRBV9 to TRBJ2-7; maybe TRBD1 (5 bases). The CDR3 extends over 15 amino acids. V dropped 3 bases and J dropped 3 bases, with 16 bases sitting between them. Germline values: CDR1 SGDLS, CDR2 YYNGEE. The CDR3 reads CASSADPSQGYEQYF. In DNA form, the CDR3 reads TGTGCCAGCAGCGCCGATCCCAGTCAGGGCTACGAGCAGTACTTC.

Of note for this clonotype: A much larger clonotype is one base distant, so this may be a read error. This chain connects TRBV27 to TRBJ2-7; TRBD2 is a possible D gene (6 bases). V lost 8 bases and J lost 7, with 18 bases in between. Germline V CDR1 and CDR2: MNHEY, SMNVEV (reference sequence). CDR3 length equals 13 residues. CDR3 DNA sequence: TGTGCCAGCGGCCGGGACGGGGGATGGGAGCAGTACTTC. Translated, it gives CASGRDGGWEQYF.

This clonotype was counted many times. The chain joins TRBV30 to TRBJ1-2; D perhaps matches TRBD1 (5 bases). Trimming cost V 3 bases and J 2 bases, with 7 bases left between them. The V gene's germline CDR1 is GTSNPN and CDR2 SVGIG (reference sequence). The CDR3 totals 12 residues. The CDR3 DNA follows: TGTGCCTGGAGCCGGGACAACTATGGCTACACCTTC. Translation gives CAWSRDNYGYTF.

This clonotype was seen many times. The rearrangement uses TRBV5-6 and TRBJ2-7, with D hard to call. The CDR3 runs to 15 residues. V shed 4 bases and J shed 5 bases, with 19 bases lying between them. CDR1 and CDR2 from the germline V gene are SGHDT and YYEEEE. CDR3 coding DNA: TGTGCCAGCAGCATATATCGGACCGTTGCCAACGAGCAGTACTTC. Translation gives CASSIYRTVANEQYF. The variable domain in full, completed from reference TRBV5-6 and TRBJ2-7, reads DAGVTQSPTHLIKTRGQQVTLRCSPKSGHDTVSWYQQALGQGPQFIFQYYEEEERQRGNFPDRFSGHQFPNYSSELNVNALLLGDSALYLCASSIYRTVANEQYFGPGTRLTVT.

This clonotype was found many times. This chain connects TRBV6-1 to TRBJ1-5; 7 nucleotides agree with TRBD1. V lost 6 bases and J lost 2; bases outside the gene matches: 7. The germline V gene has CDR1 MNHNS and CDR2 SASEGT. The length of the CDR3 is 15 residues. The CDR3 DNA is TGTGCCAGCAGGATCGGACAGGCGGGCAATCAGCCCCAGCATTTT. Its translation is CASRIGQAGNQPQHF.

This clonotype was recorded a few times. The chain uses TRBV12-3 or TRBV12-4 and TRBJ2-5; D ambiguous. V shed 3 bases and J shed 6 bases, with 11 bases lying between them. This CDR3 spans 13 amino acids. DNA of the CDR3: TGTGCCAGCAGTTTTCCGGGTCGGAAGACCCAGTACTTC. Its translation: CASSFPGRKTQYF.

The genes are TRBV20-1 and TRBJ2-5; no clear D. This CDR3 has 13 residues. Trimming left V 6 bases short and J 2 bases short, with 13 bases between. The germline V gene encodes CDR1 DFQATT and CDR2 SNEGSKA (reference sequence). The CDR3 nucleotides read TGCAGTGCATCAGGAGTGGCACAAGAGACCCAGTACTTC. This sequence encodes CSASGVAQETQYF.

V and J are TRBV2 and TRBJ2-4, with D tentatively TRBD1 (5 bases). CDR3 size: 16 residues. The germline gives CDR1 SNHLY, CDR2 FYNNEI. Between the trimmed V and J ends, which lost 1 base and 7 bases, there was a span of 17 bases. The CDR3 spells CASSEGQILISNIQYF. DNA for the CDR3: TGTGCCAGCAGTGAAGGACAGATCCTTATATCCAACATTCAGTACTTC.

This clonotype was seen repeatedly, ten times or more. The gene calls are TRBV6-1 and TRBJ1-2; 7 nucleotides match TRBD1. Germline loops: CDR1 MNHNS, CDR2 SASEGT. J lost 4 bases, V lost 1 base, and 6 bases had no gene match. CDR3 size: 15 residues. DNA of the CDR3: TGTGCCAGCAGTGAAGTGAGACAGGGCTCCTATGGCTACACCTTC. Translated, it gives CASSEVRQGSYGYTF.

The sample holds many counts of this clonotype. The chain has TRBV24-1 and TRBJ2-5, with 8 nucleotides matching TRBD2. The CDR3 has 16 residues. Per germline, CDR1 KGHDR and CDR2 SFDVKD. J lost 5 bases, V lost 7 bases, and 14 bases had no gene match. CDR3 in amino acids: CATSPGGATSSETQYF. Written as DNA, the CDR3 is TGTGCCACCAGCCCCGGGGGGGCAACCAGTTCGGAGACCCAGTACTTC.

This clonotype was observed at least ten times. The rearrangement uses TRBV18 and TRBJ2-7; TRBD2 might be the D (6 bases). The CDR3 covers 14 residues. Germline CDR1 reads KGHSH; CDR2 reads LQKENI. Deletions cut 3 bases from V and 3 bases from J, with 12 bases between. CDR3 in DNA: TGTGCCAGCTCACCTGTAGCGGTCCACTACGAGCAGTACTTC. This encodes CASSPVAVHYEQYF.

V usage is TRBV27 and J usage is TRBJ2-7; 7 positions agree with TRBD1. There are 14 residues in the CDR3. V lost 6 bases and J lost 3; bases outside the gene matches: 8. Germline CDR1 and CDR2: MNHEY and SMNVEV (reference sequence). CDR3 region: CASSHGAGGYEQYF. As DNA, the CDR3 is TGTGCCAGCAGCCATGGGGCAGGGGGCTACGAGCAGTACTTC.

There are many counts of this clonotype. The V and J genes are TRBV19 and TRBJ1-1; D gene ambiguous. Germline-derived CDR1 and CDR2 are LNHDA and SQIVND (reference sequence). This CDR3 is built from 13 residues. Trimming stripped 5 bases from V and 5 bases from J, with 12 bases between. The CDR3 protein is CASSSNMVTEAFF. CDR3 sequence (DNA): TGTGCCAGTAGTTCAAACATGGTGACTGAAGCTTTCTTT.

This clonotype was found a few times. The chain carries TRBV5-6 and TRBJ1-2; D gene uncertain. Germline V CDR1 and CDR2: SGHDT, YYEEEE. The CDR3 runs to 14 residues. Trimming removed 2 bases from V and 4 bases from J, with 12 bases in between. For the CDR3, the DNA is TGTGCCAGCAGCTTTCGCACAGCCATCTATGGCTACACCTTC. This codes for CASSFRTAIYGYTF.

A single count supports this clonotype. V usage is TRBV10-3 and J usage is TRBJ1-2, with unresolved D. V was pared by 0 bases and J by 4 bases, with 12 bases between. Germline CDR1 ENHRY, CDR2 SYGVKD. CDR3 length: 15 residues. CDR3: CAISESAGSSYGYTF. The DNA of the CDR3 is TGTGCCATCAGTGAGTCCGCTGGCTCTAGCTATGGCTACACCTTC.

The V and J genes are TRBV5-1 and TRBJ2-7, with 12 bases aligning to TRBD2. Germline V gene data show CDR1 as SGHRS and CDR2 as YFSETQ. V shed 4 bases and J 5 bases; nucleotides not matched to a gene: 10. The CDR3 totals 16 residues. The CDR3 sequence: CASSQLAGGTRDEQYF. CDR3 sequence (DNA): TGCGCCAGCAGCCAACTAGCGGGGGGAACACGGGACGAGCAGTACTTC.